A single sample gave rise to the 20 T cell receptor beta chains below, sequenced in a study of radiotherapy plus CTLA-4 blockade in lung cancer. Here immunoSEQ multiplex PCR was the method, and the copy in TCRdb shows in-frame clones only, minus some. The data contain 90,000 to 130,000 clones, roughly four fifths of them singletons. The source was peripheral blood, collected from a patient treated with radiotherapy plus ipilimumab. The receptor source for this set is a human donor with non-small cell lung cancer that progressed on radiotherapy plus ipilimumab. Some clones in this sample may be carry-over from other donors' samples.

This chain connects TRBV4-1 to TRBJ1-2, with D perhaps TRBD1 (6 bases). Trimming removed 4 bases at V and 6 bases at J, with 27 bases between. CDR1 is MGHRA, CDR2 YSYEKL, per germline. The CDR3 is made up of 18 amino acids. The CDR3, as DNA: TGCGCCAGCAGCCTCCTCCCGGGATTGGGGGCCCAGGGGAATGGCTACACCTTC. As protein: CASSLLPGLGAQGNGYTF.

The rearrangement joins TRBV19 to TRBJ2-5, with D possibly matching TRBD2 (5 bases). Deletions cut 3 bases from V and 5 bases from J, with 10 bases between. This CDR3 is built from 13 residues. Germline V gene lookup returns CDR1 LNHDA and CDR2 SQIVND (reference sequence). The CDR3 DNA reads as TGTGCCAGTAGTATTAGGACGGGGGAGACCCAGTACTTC. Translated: CASSIRTGETQYF. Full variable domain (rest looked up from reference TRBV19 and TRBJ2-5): DGGITQSPKYLFRKEGQNVTLSCEQNLNHDAMYWYRQDPGQGLRLIYYSQIVNDFQKGDIAEGYSVSREKKESFPLTVTSAQKNPTAFYLCASSIRTGETQYFGPGTRLLVL.

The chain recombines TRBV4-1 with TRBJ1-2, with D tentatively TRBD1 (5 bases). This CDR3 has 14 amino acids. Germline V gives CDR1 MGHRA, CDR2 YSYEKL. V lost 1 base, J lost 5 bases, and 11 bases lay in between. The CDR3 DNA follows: TGCGCCAGCAGCCAAGGCCCGCAGGGTTATGGCTACACCTTC. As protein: CASSQGPQGYGYTF.

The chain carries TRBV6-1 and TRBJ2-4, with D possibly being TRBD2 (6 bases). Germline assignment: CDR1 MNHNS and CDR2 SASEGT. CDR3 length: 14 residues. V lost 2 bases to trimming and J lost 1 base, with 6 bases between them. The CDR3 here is CASSERGAKNIQYF. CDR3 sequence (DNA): TGTGCCAGCAGTGAACGGGGGGCCAAAAACATTCAGTACTTC.

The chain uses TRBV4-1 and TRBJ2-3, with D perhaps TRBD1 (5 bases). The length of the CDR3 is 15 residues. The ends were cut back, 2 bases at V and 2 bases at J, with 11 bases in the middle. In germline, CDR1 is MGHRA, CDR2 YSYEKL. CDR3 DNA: TGCGCCAGCAGCCAATTGGGGCATCCCACAGATACGCAGTATTTT. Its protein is CASSQLGHPTDTQYF.

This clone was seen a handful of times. The CDR3 DNA reads as TGTGCCACCAGCAGAGATCGGGTCGGTGGCTACACCTTC. Translated, it gives CATSRDRVGGYTF. J is TRBJ1-2 and V is TRBV15; unclear D gene. CDR1 and CDR2 (germline): LNHNV, YYDKDF (reference sequence). The CDR3 runs to 13 residues. V lost 0 bases to trimming and J lost 7 bases, with 9 bases between them.

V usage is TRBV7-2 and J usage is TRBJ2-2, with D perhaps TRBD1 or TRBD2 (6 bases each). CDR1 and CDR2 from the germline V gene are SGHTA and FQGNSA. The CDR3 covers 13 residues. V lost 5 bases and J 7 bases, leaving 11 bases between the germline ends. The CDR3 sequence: CASSPQGGGELFF. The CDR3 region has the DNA TGTGCCAGCAGCCCACAGGGAGGCGGGGAGCTGTTTTTT.

The CDR3 DNA follows: TGCGCCAGCAGCTTGGCCCCCCAGGGGAGTGAAGCTTTCTTT. The encoded protein is CASSLAPQGSEAFF. The chain recombines TRBV5-1 with TRBJ1-1; D is possibly TRBD1 (6 bases). V was pared by 0 bases and J by 7 bases, with 13 bases between. Germline-derived CDR1 and CDR2 are SGHRS and YFSETQ. CDR3 length: 14 residues. Drawing the rest from reference TRBV5-1 and TRBJ1-1, the complete variable domain is KAGVTQTPRYLIKTRGQQVTLSCSPISGHRSVSWYQQTPGQGLQFLFEYFSETQRNKGNFPGRFSGRQFSNSRSEMNVSTLELGDSALYLCASSLAPQGSEAFFGQGTRLTVV.

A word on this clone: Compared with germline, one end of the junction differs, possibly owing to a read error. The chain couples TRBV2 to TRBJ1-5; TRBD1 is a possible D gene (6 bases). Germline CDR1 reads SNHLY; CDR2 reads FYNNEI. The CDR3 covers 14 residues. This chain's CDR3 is CASRPGLGAADDYF. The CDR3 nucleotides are TGTGCCAGCAGGCCGGGGCTGGGGGCGGCCGATGATTATTTT.

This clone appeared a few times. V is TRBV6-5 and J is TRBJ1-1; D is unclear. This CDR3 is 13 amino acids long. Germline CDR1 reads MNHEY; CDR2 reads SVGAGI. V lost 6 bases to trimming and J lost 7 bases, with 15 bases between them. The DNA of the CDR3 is TGTGCCAGCAGCCGCCACCCCGCGGGTGAAGCTTTCTTT. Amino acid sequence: CASSRHPAGEAFF.

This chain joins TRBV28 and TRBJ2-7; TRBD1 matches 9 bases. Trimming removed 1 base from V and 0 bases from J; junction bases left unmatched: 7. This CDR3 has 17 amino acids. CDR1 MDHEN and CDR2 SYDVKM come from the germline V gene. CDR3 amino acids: CASSLLLGQGLSYEQYF. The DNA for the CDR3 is TGTGCCAGCAGTTTATTGCTCGGACAGGGGCTCTCCTACGAGCAGTACTTC.

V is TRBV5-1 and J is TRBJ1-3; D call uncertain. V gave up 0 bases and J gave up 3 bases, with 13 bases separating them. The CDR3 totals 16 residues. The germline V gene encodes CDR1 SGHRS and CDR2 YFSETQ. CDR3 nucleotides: TGCGCCAGCAGCTTGGTCTGGACTTCGGGTGGAAACACCATATATTTT. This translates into CASSLVWTSGGNTIYF.

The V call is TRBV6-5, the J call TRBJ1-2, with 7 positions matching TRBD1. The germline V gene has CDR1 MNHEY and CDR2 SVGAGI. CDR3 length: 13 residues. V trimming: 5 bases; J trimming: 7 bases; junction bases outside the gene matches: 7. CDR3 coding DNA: TGTGCCAGCAGTAACAGGGGAAGGAGTGGCTACACCTTC. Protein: CASSNRGRSGYTF.

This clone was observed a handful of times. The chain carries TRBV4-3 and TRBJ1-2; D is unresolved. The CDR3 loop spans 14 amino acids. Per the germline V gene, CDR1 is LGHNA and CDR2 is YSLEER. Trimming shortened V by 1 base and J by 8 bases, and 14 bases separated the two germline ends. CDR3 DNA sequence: TGCGCCAGCAGCCAAGGCCTGGGCGGCGCCGGCTACACCTTC. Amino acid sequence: CASSQGLGGAGYTF.

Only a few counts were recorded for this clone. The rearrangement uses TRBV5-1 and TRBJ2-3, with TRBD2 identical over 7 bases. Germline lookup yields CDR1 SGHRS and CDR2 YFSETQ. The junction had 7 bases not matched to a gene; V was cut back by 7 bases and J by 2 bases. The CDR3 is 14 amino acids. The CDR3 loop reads CASQAGEFTDTQYF. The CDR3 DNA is TGCGCCAGCCAGGCGGGAGAATTCACAGATACGCAGTATTTT.

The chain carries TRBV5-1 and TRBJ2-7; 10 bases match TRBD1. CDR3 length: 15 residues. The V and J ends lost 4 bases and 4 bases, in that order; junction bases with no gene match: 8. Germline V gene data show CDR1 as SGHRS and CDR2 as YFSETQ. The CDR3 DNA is TGCGCCAGCAGCGATCCCGGGACAGGGGAGTACGAGCAGTACTTC. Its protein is CASSDPGTGEYEQYF.

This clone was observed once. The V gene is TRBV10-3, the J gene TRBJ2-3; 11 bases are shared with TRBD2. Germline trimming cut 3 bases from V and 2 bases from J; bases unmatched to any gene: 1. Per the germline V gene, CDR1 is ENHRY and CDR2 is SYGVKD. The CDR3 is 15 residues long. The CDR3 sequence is CAISELAGVTDTQYF. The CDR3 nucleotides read TGTGCCATCAGTGAACTAGCGGGGGTCACAGATACGCAGTATTTT.

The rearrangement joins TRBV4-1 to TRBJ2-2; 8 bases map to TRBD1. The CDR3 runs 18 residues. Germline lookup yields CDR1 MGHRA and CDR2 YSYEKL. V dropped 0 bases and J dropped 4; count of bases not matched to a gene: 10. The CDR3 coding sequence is TGCGCCAGCAGCCAAGAAGGGACAGGCAGAAGAATCACCGGGGAGCTGTTTTTT. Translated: CASSQEGTGRRITGELFF.

The CDR3 here is CASSQGTANQPQHF. As DNA, the CDR3 is TGTGCCAGCAGTCAGGGGACGGCAAATCAGCCCCAGCATTTT. The chain recombines TRBV28 with TRBJ1-5; perhaps TRBD1 as D (6 bases). This CDR3 has 14 amino acids. V was pared by 5 bases and J by 4 bases, with 12 bases between. Germline values: CDR1 MDHEN, CDR2 SYDVKM.

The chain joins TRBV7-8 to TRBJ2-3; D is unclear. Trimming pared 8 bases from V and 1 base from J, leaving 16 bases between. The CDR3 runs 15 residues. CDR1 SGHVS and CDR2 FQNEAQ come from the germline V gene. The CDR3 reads CASQDSLWGTDTQYF. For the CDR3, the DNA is TGTGCCAGCCAGGATTCCCTGTGGGGCACAGATACGCAGTATTTT.